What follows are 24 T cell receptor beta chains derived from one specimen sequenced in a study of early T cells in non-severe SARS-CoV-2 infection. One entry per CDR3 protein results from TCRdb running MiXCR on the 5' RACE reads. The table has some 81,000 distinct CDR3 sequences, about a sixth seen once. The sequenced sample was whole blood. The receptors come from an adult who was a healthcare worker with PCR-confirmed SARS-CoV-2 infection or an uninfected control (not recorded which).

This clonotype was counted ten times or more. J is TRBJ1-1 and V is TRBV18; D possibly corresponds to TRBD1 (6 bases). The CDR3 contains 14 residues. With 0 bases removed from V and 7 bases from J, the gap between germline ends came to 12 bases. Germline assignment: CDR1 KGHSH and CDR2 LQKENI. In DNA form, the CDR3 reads TGTGCCAGCTCACCACCCCAGGGGAAGAGTGAAGCTTTCTTT. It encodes CASSPPQGKSEAFF.

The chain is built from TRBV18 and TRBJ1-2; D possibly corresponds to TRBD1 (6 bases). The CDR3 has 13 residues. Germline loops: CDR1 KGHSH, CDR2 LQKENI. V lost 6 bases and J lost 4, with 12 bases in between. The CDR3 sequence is CASSQQGIYGYTF. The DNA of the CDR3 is TGTGCCAGCTCCCAACAGGGTATCTATGGCTACACCTTC. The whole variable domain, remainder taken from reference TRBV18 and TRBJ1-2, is NAGVMQNPRHLVRRRGQEARLRCSPMKGHSHVYWYRQLPEEGLKFMVYLQKENIIDESGMPKERFSAEFPKEGPSILRIQQVVRGDSAAYFCASSQQGIYGYTFGSGTRLTVV.

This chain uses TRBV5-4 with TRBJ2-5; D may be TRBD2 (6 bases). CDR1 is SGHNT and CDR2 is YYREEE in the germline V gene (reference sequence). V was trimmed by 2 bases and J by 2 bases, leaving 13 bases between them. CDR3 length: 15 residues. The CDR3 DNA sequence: TGTGCCAGCAGCTTTATGGGGACTCCACAAGAGACCCAGTACTTC. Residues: CASSFMGTPQETQYF.

In DNA, the CDR3 is TGTGCCAGCTCAGACCCGGGTCCCCCAGTAGATACGCAGTATTTT. Translated, it gives CASSDPGPPVDTQYF. The chain combines TRBV18 with TRBJ2-3; D is unclear. Germline V lookup: CDR1 KGHSH, CDR2 LQKENI. The CDR3 is 15 residues long. Trimming took 5 bases from V and 5 from J, leaving 17 bases between them.

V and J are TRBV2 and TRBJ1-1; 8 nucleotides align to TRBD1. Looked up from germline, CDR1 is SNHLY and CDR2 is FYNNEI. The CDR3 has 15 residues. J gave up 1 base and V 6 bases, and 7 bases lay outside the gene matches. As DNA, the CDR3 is TGTGCCAGCAGGAAGACAGGGGCACCGAACACTGAAGCTTTCTTT. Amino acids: CASRKTGAPNTEAFF.

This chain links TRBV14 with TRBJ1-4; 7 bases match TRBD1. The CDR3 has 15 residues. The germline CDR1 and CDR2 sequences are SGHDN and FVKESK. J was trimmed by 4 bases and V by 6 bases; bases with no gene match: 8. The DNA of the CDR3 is TGTGCCAGCAGTGAAACCGGACAGGTTAATGAAAAACTGTTTTTT. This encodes CASSETGQVNEKLFF.

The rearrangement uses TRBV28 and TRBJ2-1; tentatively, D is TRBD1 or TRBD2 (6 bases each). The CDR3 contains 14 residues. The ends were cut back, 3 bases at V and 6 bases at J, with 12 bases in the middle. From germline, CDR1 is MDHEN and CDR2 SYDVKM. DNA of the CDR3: TGTGCCAGCAGTTTGATGGGGGGCCTCAATGAGCAGTTCTTC. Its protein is CASSLMGGLNEQFF.

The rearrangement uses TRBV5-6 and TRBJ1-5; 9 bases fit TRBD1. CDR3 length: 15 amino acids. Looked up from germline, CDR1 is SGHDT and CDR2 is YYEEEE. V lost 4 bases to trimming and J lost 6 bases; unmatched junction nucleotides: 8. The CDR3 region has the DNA TGTGCCAGCAGCATCCGGACAGGGGCAAGTCAGCCCCAGCATTTT. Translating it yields CASSIRTGASQPQHF.

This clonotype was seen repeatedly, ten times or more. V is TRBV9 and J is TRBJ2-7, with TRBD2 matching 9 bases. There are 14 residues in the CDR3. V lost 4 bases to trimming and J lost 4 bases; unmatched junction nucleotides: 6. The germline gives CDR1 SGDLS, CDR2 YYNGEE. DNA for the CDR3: TGTGCCAGCAGCCCCGAGGCGGGAGGGTACGAGCAGTACTTC. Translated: CASSPEAGGYEQYF.

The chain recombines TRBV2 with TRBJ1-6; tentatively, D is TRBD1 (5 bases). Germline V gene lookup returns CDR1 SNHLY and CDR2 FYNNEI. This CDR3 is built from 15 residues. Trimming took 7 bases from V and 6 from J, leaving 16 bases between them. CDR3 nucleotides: TGTGCCAGCACCCCCCGGGGGGGTTCTAATTCACCCCTCCACTTT. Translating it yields CASTPRGGSNSPLHF.

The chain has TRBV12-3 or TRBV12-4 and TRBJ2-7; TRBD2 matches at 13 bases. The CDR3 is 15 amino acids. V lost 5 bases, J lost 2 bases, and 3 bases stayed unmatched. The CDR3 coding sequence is TGTGCCAGCAGTCCGGGACTAGCGGGAACCTACGAGCAGTACTTC. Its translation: CASSPGLAGTYEQYF.

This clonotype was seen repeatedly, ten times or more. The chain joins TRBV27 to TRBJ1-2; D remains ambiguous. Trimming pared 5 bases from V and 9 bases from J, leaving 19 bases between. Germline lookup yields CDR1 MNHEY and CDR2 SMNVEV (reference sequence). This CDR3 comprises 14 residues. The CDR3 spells CASSIPGQPISYTF. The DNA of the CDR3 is TGTGCCAGCAGTATCCCGGGTCAGCCTATTAGCTACACCTTC.

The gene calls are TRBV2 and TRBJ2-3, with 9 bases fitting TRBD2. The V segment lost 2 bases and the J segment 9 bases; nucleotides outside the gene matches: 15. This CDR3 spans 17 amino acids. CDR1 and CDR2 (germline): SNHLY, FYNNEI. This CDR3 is CASSELRAGGPTSTQYF. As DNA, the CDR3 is TGTGCCAGCAGTGAACTCCGAGCGGGGGGCCCGACTAGCACGCAGTATTTT.

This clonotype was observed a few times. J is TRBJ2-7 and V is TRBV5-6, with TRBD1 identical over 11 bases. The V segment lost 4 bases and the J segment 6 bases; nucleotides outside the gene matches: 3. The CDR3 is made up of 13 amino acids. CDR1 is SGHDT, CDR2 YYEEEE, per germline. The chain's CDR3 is CASSPGTGGEQYF. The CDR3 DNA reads TGTGCCAGCAGCCCGGGGACAGGGGGCGAGCAGTACTTC.

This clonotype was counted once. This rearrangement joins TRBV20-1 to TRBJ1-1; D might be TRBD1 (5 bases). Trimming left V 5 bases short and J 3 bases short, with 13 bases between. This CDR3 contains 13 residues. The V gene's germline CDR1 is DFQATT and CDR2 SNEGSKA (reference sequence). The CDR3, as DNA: TGCAGTGCTGAAACAGGTGTTGACACTGAAGCTTTCTTT. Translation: CSAETGVDTEAFF.

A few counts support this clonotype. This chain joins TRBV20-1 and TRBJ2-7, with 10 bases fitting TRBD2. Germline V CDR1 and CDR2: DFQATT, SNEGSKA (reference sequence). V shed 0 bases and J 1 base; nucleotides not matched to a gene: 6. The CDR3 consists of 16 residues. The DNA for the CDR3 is TGCAGTGCTAGAGATTCGACTAGCGGGCTGTCCTACGAGCAGTACTTC. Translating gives CSARDSTSGLSYEQYF.

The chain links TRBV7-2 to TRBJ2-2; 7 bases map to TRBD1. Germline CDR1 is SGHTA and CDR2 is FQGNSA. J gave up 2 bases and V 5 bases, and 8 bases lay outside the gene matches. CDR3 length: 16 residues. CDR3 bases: TGTGCCAGCAGCGTCCCGACAGGGTCAAACACCGGGGAGCTGTTTTTT. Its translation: CASSVPTGSNTGELFF. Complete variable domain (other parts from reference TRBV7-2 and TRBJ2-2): GAGVSQSPSNKVTEKGKDVELRCDPISGHTALYWYRQSLGQGLEFLIYFQGNSAPDKSGLPSDRFSAERTGGSVSTLTIQRTQQEDSAVYLCASSVPTGSNTGELFFGEGSRLTVL.

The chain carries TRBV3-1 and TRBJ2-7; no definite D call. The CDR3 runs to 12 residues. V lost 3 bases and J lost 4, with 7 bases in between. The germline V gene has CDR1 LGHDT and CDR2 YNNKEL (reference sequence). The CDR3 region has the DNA TGTGCCAGCAGCCAGGTTCAGTACGAGCAGTACTTC. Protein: CASSQVQYEQYF.

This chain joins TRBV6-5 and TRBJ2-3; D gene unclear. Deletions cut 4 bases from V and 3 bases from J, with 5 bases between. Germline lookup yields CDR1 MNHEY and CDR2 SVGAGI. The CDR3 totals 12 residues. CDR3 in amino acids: CASSSTTDTQYF. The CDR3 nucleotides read TGTGCCAGCAGTTCAACTACAGATACGCAGTATTTT.

This CDR3 is CASSPGVLRTGSGGYTF. The CDR3 bases are TGCGCCAGCAGCCCTGGAGTATTACGGACAGGGAGCGGGGGCTACACCTTC. The V call is TRBV5-1, the J call TRBJ1-2, with 8 bases matching TRBD1. V dropped 4 bases and J dropped 8; count of bases not matched to a gene: 19. In germline, CDR1 is SGHRS, CDR2 YFSETQ. The CDR3 spans 17 residues.

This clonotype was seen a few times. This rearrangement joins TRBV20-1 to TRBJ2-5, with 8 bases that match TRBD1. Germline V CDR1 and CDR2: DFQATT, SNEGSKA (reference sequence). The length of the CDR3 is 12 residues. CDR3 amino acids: CRGTGLQETQYF. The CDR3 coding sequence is TGCAGGGGGACAGGACTCCAAGAGACCCAGTACTTC.

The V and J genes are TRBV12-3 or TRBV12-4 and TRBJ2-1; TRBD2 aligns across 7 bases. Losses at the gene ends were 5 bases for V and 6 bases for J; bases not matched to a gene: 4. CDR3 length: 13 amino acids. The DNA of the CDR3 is TGTGCCAGCAGTCTGGGACTAACCAATGAGCAGTTCTTC. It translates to CASSLGLTNEQFF.

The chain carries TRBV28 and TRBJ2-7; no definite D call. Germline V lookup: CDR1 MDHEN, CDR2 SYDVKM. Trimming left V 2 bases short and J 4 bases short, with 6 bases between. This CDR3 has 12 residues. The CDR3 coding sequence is TGTGCCAGCAGTTTAGAAGCTTACGAGCAGTACTTC. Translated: CASSLEAYEQYF.

CDR3 sequence: CASSLISGAYEQYF. CDR3 DNA sequence: TGTGCCAGCAGCTTAATCTCGGGGGCCTACGAGCAGTACTTC. V usage is TRBV11-2 and J usage is TRBJ2-7; the D gene is possibly TRBD2 (6 bases). V shed 2 bases and J shed 2 bases, with 10 bases lying between them. The germline V gene encodes CDR1 SGHAT and CDR2 FQNNGV. This CDR3 is built from 14 residues. The whole variable domain, filled in from reference TRBV11-2 and TRBJ2-7, reads EAGVAQSPRYKIIEKRQSVAFWCNPISGHATLYWYQQILGQGPKLLIQFQNNGVVDDSQLPKDRFSAERLKGVDSTLKIQPAKLEDSAVYLCASSLISGAYEQYFGPGTRLTVT.